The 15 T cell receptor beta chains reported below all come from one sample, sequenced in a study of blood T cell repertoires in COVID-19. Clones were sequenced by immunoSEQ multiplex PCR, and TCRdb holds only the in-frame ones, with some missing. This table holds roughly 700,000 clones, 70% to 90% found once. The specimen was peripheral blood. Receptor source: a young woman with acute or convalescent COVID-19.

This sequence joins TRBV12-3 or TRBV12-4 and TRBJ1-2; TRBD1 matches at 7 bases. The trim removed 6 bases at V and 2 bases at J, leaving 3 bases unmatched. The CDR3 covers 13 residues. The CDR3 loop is CASSWDRNYGYTF. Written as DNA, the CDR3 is TGTGCCAGCAGCTGGGACAGAAACTATGGCTACACCTTC.

CDR3 sequence (DNA): TGTGCCATCAGTGAGTCTGAGTCATCGGGTGGCTACACCTTC. Protein sequence: CAISESESSGGYTF. The chain carries TRBV10-3 and TRBJ1-2; D remains ambiguous. This CDR3 contains 14 residues. V shed 0 bases and J shed 7 bases, with 12 bases lying between them. The germline V gene has CDR1 ENHRY and CDR2 SYGVKD.

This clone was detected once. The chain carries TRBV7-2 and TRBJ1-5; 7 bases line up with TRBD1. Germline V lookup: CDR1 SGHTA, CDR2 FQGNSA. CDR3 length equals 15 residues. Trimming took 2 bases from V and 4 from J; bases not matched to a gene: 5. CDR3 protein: CASSLSVTGNQPQHF. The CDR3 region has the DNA TGTGCCAGCAGCTTATCAGTGACAGGGAATCAGCCCCAGCATTTT.

The CDR3 loop reads CASSQSGTGYNYGYTF. Written as DNA, the CDR3 is TGTGCCAGCAGCCAATCCGGGACAGGTTATAACTATGGCTACACCTTC. The V gene is TRBV6-2 or TRBV6-3, the J gene TRBJ1-2; 8 bases agree with TRBD1. Germline V gene lookup returns CDR1 MNHEY and CDR2 SVGEGT. The V gene end was trimmed by 6 bases and the J gene end by 1 base; junction bases not matched to a gene: 10. This CDR3 is 16 amino acids long.

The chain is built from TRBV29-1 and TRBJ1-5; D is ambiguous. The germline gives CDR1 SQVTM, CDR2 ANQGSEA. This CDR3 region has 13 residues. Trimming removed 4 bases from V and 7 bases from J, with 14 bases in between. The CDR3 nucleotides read TGCAGCGTTGCTGACGGCCTCGGGCAGCCCCAGCATTTT. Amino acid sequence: CSVADGLGQPQHF.

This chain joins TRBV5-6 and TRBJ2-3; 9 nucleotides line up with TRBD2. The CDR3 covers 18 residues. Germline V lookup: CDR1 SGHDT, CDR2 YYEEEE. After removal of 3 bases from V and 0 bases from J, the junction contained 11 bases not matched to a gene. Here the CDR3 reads CASSWVSGGPPSTDTQYF. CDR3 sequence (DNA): TGTGCCAGCAGCTGGGTCAGCGGGGGGCCCCCCAGCACAGATACGCAGTATTTT.

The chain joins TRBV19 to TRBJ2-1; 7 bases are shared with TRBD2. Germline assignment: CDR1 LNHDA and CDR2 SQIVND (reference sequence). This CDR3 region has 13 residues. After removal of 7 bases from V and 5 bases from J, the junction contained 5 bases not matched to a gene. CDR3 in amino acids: CASNLGLHNEQFF. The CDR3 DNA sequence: TGTGCCAGTAATCTGGGACTACACAATGAGCAGTTCTTC.

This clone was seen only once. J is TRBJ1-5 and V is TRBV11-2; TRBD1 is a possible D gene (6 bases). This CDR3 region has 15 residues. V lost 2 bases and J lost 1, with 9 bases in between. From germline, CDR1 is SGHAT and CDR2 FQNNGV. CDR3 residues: CASSLQGTSNQPQHF. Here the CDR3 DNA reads TGTGCCAGCAGCTTACAGGGGACGAGCAATCAGCCCCAGCATTTT.

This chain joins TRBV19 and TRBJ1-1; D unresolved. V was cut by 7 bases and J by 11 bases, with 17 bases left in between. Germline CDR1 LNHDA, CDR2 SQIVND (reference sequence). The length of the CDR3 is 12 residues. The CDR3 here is CASKNKVWRAFF. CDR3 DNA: TGTGCCAGTAAGAACAAGGTTTGGAGGGCTTTCTTT.

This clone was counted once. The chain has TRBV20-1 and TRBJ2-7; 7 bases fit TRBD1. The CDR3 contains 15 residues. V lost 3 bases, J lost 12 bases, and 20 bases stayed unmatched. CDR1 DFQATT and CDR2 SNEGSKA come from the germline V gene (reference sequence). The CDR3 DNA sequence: TGCAGTGCTAGTTCCCCCGGGACAGAAACTTCCCGGAGGTACTTC. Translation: CSASSPGTETSRRYF.

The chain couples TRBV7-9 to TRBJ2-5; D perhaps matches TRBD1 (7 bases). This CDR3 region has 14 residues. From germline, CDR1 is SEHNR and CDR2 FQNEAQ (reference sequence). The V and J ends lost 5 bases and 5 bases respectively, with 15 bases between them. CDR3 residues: CASSEGAGRETQYF. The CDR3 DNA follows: TGTGCCAGCAGCGAGGGGGCGGGGCGGGAGACCCAGTACTTC. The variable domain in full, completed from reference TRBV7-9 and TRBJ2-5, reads DTGVSQNPRHKITKRGQNVTFRCDPISEHNRLYWYRQTLGQGPEFLTYFQNEAQLEKSRLLSDRFSAERPKGSFSTLEIQRTEQGDSAMYLCASSEGAGRETQYFGPGTRLLVL.

The CDR3 sequence: CASTTREGNYGYTF. In nucleotides, the CDR3 is TGCGCCAGCACCACTAGGGAAGGGAACTATGGCTACACCTTC. V usage is TRBV5-1 and J usage is TRBJ1-2; D gene ambiguous. Germline CDR1 SGHRS, CDR2 YFSETQ. V shed 6 bases and J shed 2 bases, with 14 bases lying between them. The CDR3 runs 14 residues.

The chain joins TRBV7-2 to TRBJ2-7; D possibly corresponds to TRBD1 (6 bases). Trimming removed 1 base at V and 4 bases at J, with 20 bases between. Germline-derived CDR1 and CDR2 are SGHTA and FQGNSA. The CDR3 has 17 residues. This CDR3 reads CASSLVGPPSQGYEQYF. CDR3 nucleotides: TGTGCCAGCAGCTTAGTGGGCCCTCCCAGCCAGGGGTACGAGCAGTACTTC.

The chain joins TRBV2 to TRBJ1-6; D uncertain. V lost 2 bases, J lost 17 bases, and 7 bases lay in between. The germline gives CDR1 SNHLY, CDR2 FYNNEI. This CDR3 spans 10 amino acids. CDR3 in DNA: TGTGCCAGCAGTGAAACCGGTGTCCACTTT. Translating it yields CASSETGVHF.

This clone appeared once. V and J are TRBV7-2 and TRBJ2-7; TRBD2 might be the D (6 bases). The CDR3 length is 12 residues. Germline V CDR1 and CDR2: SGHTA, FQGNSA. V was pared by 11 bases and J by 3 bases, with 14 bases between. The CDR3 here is CAVSGGSYEQYF. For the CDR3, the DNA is TGTGCCGTCAGTGGGGGGAGCTACGAGCAGTACTTC.